What follows is one T cell receptor (beta chain) and its context. The target antigen is unknown. As every portion of the isolated RNA was reverse transcribed, the sequencing read expressed TCRB transcripts. Libraries were prepared by immunoSEQ multiplex PCR; TCRdb keeps only in-frame clonotypes and omits some of them. The table records hundreds of thousands of clones, around 15% of them present only once. This record belongs to a study of beta chain features in type 1 diabetes. As for the study in general: The study found patients and healthy donors alike in age, gender and cell yields.

General study points: No resolution was reached here on whether HLA type influences TCRB rearrangement. Patients' naive, central memory and regulatory TCRB repertoires appeared more alike than those of healthy donors. Type 1 diabetes patients had moderately but significantly shorter TCRB CDR3s in all four CD4+ subsets.

The CDR3 contains 15 residues. V lost 1 base, J lost 7 bases, and 16 bases lay in between. Germline CDR1 is SGHRS and CDR2 is YFSETQ. This sequence originates from a man in his late teens or twenties with type 1 diabetes. The source material was naive CD4+ T cells from blood. J is TRBJ2-3 and V is TRBV5-1; D is perhaps TRBD2 (6 bases). This CDR3 reads CASSLSLASVNTQYF. The CDR3 DNA sequence: TGCGCCAGCAGCTTGAGCCTAGCGAGTGTAAATACGCAGTATTTT.